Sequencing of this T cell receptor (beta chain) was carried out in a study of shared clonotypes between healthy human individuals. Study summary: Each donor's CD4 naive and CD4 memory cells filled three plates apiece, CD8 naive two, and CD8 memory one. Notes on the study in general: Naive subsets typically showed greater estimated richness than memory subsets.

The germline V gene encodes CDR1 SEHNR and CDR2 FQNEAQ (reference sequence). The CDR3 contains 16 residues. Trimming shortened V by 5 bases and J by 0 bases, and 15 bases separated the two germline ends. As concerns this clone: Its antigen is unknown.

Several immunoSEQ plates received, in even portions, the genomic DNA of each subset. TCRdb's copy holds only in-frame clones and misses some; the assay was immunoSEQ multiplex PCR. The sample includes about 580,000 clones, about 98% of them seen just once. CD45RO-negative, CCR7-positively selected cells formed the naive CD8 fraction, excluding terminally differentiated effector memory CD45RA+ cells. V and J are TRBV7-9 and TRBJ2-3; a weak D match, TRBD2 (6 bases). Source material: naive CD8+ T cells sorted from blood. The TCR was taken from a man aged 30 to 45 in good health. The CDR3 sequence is CASSAILATSTDTQYF. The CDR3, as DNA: TGTGCCAGCAGCGCAATTCTAGCGACTAGCACAGATACGCAGTATTTT.